This T cell receptor beta chain came from a study of regulatory T cells in long-lasting Graves disease. Time point reported: persistent/refractory GD, antithyroid drugs over 5 years with positive TRAb. PBMC-extracted RNA yielded the TCR library. Enrollment of patients was through an endocrinology department in Xi'an, China. Construction of the TCR beta libraries employed iRepertoire HTBI primers in conjunction with Arm-PCR of CDR3 regions. MiXCR, applied by TCRdb to the multiplex PCR reads, yields one record per CDR3 protein. The sample lists roughly 430,000 distinct CDR3 sequences; 21% were seen once. The CDR3 sequence is 17 residues long. V was trimmed by 3 bases and J by 3 bases, leaving 21 bases between them. Per the germline V gene, CDR1 is LNHDA and CDR2 is SQIVND (reference sequence).

This TCR came from a female donor with Graves disease. The material sequenced was peripheral blood mononuclear cells (PBMCs), taken when the disease was refractory, from a patient treated with antithyroid drugs. This sequence joins TRBV19 and TRBJ2-7; D gene uncertain. The CDR3 DNA reads TGTGCCAGTAGTATTGGTGGTCTTGCAGGTGACATCTACGAGCAGTACTTC. Encoded protein: CASSIGGLAGDIYEQYF.